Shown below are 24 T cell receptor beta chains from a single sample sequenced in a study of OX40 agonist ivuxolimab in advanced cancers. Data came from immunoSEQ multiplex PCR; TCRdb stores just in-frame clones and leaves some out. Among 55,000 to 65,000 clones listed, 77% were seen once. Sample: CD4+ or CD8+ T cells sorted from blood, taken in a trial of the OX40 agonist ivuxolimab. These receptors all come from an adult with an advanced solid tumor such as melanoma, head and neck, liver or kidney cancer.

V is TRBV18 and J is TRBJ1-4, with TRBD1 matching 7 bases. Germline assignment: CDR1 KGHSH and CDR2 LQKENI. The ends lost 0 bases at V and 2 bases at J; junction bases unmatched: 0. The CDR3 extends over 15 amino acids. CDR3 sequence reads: CASSPPGQTNEKLFF. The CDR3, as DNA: TGTGCCAGCTCACCACCGGGACAGACTAATGAAAAACTGTTTTTT.

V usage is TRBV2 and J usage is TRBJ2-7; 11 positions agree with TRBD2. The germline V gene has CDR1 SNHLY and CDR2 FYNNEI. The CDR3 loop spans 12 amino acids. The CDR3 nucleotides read TGTGCTAGCGGGAGGGCCCCCTACGAGCAGTACTTC. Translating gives CASGRAPYEQYF.

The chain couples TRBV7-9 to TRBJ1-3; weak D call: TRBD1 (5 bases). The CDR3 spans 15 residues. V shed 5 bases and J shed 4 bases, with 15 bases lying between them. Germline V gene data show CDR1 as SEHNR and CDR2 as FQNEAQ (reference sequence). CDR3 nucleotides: TGTGCCAGCAGCCATCCTGGGACTGTCGGAAACACCATATATTTT. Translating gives CASSHPGTVGNTIYF.

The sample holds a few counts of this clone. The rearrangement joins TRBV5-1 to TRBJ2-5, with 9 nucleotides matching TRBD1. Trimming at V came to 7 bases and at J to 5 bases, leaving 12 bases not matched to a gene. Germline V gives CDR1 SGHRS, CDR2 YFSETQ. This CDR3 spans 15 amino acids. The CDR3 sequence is CASGKEGQGGETQYF. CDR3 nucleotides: TGCGCCAGCGGCAAAGAGGGACAGGGAGGGGAGACCCAGTACTTC.

The CDR3 here is CASSRSDRGNTEAFF. CDR3 in DNA: TGTGCCAGTAGTAGATCGGACAGGGGGAACACTGAAGCTTTCTTT. The chain uses TRBV19 and TRBJ1-1; 9 positions agree with TRBD1. Germline CDR1 and CDR2: LNHDA and SQIVND (reference sequence). V lost 4 bases and J lost 1; bases outside the gene matches: 4. This CDR3 comprises 15 residues.

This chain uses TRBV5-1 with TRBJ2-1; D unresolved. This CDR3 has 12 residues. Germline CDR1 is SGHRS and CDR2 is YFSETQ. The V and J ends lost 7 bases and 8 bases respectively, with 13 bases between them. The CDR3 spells CASAKHPDEQFF. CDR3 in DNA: TGCGCCAGCGCAAAACATCCGGATGAGCAGTTCTTC. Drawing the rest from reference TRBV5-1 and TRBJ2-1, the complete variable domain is KAGVTQTPRYLIKTRGQQVTLSCSPISGHRSVSWYQQTPGQGLQFLFEYFSETQRNKGNFPGRFSGRQFSNSRSEMNVSTLELGDSALYLCASAKHPDEQFFGPGTRLTVL.

The CDR3 is CASSSPAGGTDTQYF. Written as DNA, the CDR3 is TGTGCCAGCAGCTCCCCAGCGGGAGGAACAGATACGCAGTATTTT. The chain recombines TRBV7-6 with TRBJ2-3; TRBD2 matches 9 bases. The CDR3 is made up of 15 amino acids. V was clipped by 4 bases and J by 3 bases; unmatched bases: 5. Germline loops: CDR1 SGHVS, CDR2 FNYEAQ.

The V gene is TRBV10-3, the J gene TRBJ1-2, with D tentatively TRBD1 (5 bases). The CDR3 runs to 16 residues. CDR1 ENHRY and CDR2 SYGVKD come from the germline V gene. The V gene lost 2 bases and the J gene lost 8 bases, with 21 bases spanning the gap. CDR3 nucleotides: TGTGCCATCAGTGAGACGAGCGGGGGTGGATTGAGGGGCTACACCTTC. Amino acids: CAISETSGGGLRGYTF.

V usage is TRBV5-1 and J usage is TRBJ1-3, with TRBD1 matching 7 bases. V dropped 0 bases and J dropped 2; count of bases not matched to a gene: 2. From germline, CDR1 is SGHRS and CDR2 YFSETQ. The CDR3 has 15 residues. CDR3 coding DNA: TGCGCCAGCAGCTTGGGGACAGGCCCTGGAAACACCATATATTTT. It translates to CASSLGTGPGNTIYF. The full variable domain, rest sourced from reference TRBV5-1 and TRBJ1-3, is KAGVTQTPRYLIKTRGQQVTLSCSPISGHRSVSWYQQTPGQGLQFLFEYFSETQRNKGNFPGRFSGRQFSNSRSEMNVSTLELGDSALYLCASSLGTGPGNTIYFGEGSWLTVV.

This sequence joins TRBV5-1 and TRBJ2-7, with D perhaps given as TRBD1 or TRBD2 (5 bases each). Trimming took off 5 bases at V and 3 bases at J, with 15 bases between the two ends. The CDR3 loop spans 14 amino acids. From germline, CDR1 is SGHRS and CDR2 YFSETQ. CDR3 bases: TGCGCCAGCAGAGCTCTCGGGGACCTCTACGAGCAGTACTTC. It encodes CASRALGDLYEQYF.

CDR3 in DNA: TGCGCCAGCAGCCGCGGCAGGGCTAGCGGGAGCTTCAAGCAGTACTTC. It encodes CASSRGRASGSFKQYF. This sequence joins TRBV4-1 and TRBJ2-7; TRBD2 aligns across 10 bases. The junction had 14 bases not matched to a gene; V was cut back by 4 bases and J by 8 bases. Germline V gene lookup returns CDR1 MGHRA and CDR2 YSYEKL. The length of the CDR3 is 16 residues.

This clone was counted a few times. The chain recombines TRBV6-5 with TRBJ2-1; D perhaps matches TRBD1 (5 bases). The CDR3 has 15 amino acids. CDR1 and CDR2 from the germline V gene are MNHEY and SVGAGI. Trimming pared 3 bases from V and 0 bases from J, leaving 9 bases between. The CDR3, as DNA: TGTGCCAGCAGTTATCAGGGTAGCTCCTACAATGAGCAGTTCTTC. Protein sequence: CASSYQGSSYNEQFF.

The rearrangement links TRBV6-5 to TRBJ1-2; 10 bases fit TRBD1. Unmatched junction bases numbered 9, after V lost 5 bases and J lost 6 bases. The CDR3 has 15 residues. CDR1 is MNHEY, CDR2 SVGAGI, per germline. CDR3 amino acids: CASSRSGTGVNGYTF. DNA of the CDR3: TGTGCCAGCAGTCGCTCCGGGACAGGGGTAAATGGCTACACCTTC.

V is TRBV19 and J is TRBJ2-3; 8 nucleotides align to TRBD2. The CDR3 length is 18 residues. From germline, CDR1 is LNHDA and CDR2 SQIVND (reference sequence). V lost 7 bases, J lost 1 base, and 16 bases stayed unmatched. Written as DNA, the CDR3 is TGTGCCAGTACCCCTTCTCGGGCGGGAGGAAGGGGCACAGATACGCAGTATTTT. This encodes CASTPSRAGGRGTDTQYF.

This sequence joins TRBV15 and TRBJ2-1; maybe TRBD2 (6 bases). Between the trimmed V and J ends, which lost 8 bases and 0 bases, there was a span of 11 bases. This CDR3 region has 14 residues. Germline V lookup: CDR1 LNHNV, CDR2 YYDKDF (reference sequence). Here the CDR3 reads CATRGYHSYNEQFF. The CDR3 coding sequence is TGTGCCACCCGGGGGTACCACTCCTACAATGAGCAGTTCTTC.

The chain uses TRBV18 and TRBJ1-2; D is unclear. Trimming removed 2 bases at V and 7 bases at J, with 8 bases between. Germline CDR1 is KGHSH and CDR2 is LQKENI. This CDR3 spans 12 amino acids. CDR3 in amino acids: CASSPTLGGYTF. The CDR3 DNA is TGTGCCAGCTCACCAACGTTGGGTGGCTACACCTTC.

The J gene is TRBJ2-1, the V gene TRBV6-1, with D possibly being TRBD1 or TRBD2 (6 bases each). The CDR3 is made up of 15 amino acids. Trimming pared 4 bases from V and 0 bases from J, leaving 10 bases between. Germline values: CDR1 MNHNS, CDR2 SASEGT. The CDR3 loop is CASSGGRGSYNEQFF. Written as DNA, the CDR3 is TGTGCCAGCAGTGGGGGGCGGGGCTCCTACAATGAGCAGTTCTTC.

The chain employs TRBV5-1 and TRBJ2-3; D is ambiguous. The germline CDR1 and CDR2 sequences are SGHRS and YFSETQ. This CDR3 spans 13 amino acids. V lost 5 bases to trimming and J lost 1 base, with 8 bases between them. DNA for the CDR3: TGCGCCAGCAGTGAGACTGGCACAGATACGCAGTATTTT. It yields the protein CASSETGTDTQYF.

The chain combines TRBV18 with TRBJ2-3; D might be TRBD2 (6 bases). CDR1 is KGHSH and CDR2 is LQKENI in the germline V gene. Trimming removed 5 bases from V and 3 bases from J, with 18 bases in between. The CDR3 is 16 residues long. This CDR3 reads CASSTYRDSSTDTQYF. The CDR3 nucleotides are TGTGCCAGCTCAACCTACCGGGACTCGAGTACAGATACGCAGTATTTT.

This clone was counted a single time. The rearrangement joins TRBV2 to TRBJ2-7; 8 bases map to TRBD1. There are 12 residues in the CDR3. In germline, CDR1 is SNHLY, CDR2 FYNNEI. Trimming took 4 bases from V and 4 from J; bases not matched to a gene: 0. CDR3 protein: CASSGQGYEQYF. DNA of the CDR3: TGTGCCAGCAGTGGACAGGGGTACGAGCAGTACTTC.

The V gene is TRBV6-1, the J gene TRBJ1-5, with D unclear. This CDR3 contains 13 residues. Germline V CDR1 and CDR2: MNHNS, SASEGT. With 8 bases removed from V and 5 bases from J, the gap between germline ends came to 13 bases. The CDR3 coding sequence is TGTGCCAGCCAGGTCGTGCGGGATCAGCCCCAGCATTTT. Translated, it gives CASQVVRDQPQHF.

This chain's CDR3 is CASSFVERGYEQYF. The CDR3, as DNA: TGCGCCAGCAGCTTCGTCGAAAGAGGCTACGAGCAGTACTTC. This sequence joins TRBV5-1 and TRBJ2-7; D ambiguous. The CDR3 is made up of 14 amino acids. CDR1 SGHRS and CDR2 YFSETQ come from the germline V gene. V was trimmed by 2 bases and J by 3 bases, leaving 12 bases between them.

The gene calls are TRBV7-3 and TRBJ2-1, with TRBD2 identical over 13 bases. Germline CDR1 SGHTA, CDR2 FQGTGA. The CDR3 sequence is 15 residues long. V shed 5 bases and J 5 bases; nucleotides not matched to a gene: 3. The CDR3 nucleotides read TGTGCCAGCAGCCCGGGACTAGCGGGGAACAATGAGCAGTTCTTC. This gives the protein CASSPGLAGNNEQFF. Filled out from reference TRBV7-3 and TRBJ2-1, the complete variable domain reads GAGVSQTPSNKVTEKGKYVELRCDPISGHTALYWYRQSLGQGPEFLIYFQGTGAADDSGLPNDRFFAVRPEGSVSTLKIQRTERGDSAVYLCASSPGLAGNNEQFFGPGTRLTVL.

The CDR3 bases are TGTGCCAGCAGCTTCCTAGGGGCAGGGTCGTCGGATACGCAGTATTTT. This sequence encodes CASSFLGAGSSDTQYF. V usage is TRBV27 and J usage is TRBJ2-3, with TRBD1 as a possible D gene (5 bases). The CDR3 is made up of 16 amino acids. Trimming removed 6 bases from V and 6 bases from J, with 22 bases in between. Germline loops: CDR1 MNHEY, CDR2 SMNVEV (reference sequence).